Listed here are 21 T cell receptor beta chains from one sample, sequenced in a study of T cell repertoires in cytomegalovirus infection. What these receptors recognize is not known. In TCRdb, the reads were re-called with MiXCR into one record per CDR3 protein. The sample shows 300,000 to 400,000 distinct CDR3 sequences, around 25% of them seen only once. This sample comprised cultured PBMCs, obtained from culture after CMV antigen stimulation. The receptors stem from a human donor in good health (CMV status not recorded). Some clones in this sample may be carry-over from other donors' samples.

The genes are TRBV28 and TRBJ2-1, with D hard to call. The germline CDR1 and CDR2 sequences are MDHEN and SYDVKM. The CDR3 contains 13 residues. V dropped 1 base and J dropped 13 bases, with 14 bases sitting between them. CDR3 nucleotides: TGTGCCAGCAGTTTATCCCCCCTGGTGGCCCAGTTCTTC. Amino acid sequence: CASSLSPLVAQFF. Complete variable domain (other parts from reference TRBV28 and TRBJ2-1): DVKVTQSSRYLVKRTGEKVFLECVQDMDHENMFWYRQDPGLGLRLIYFSYDVKMKEKGDIPEGYSVSREKKERFSLILESASTNQTSMYLCASSLSPLVAQFFGPGTRLTVL.

The V and J genes are TRBV5-4 and TRBJ2-7, with D perhaps assigned TRBD1 or TRBD2 (5 bases each). Germline V CDR1 and CDR2: SGHNT, YYREEE (reference sequence). This CDR3 is built from 14 residues. Trimming removed 1 base from V and 1 base from J, with 9 bases in between. The CDR3 here is CASSLSGRSYEQYV. In nucleotides, the CDR3 is TGTGCCAGCAGCTTGTCGGGGCGGTCCTACGAGCAGTACGTC.

This clonotype has at least ten counts. The V call is TRBV19, the J call TRBJ2-1, with 11 bases identical to TRBD2. The trim removed 2 bases at V and 8 bases at J, leaving 11 bases unmatched. The germline CDR1 and CDR2 sequences are LNHDA and SQIVND (reference sequence). CDR3 length: 17 amino acids. CDR3 nucleotides: TGTGCCAGTAGTATAATTATCACTAGCGGGAGAGTATATGAGCAGTTCTTC. Protein sequence: CASSIIITSGRVYEQFF.

The chain joins TRBV9 to TRBJ2-7, with 10 nucleotides matching TRBD2. Germline V gene sequence: CDR1 SGDLS, CDR2 YYNGEE. With V trimmed by 4 bases and J by 10 bases, 11 bases remained unmatched. This CDR3 comprises 14 residues. The CDR3 protein is CASSSSRTSGAQYF. The DNA for the CDR3 is TGTGCCAGCAGCTCCTCCAGGACTAGCGGCGCCCAGTACTTC.

A few counts support this clonotype. The chain uses TRBV7-2 and TRBJ2-1; 12 positions agree with TRBD1. Trimming removed 7 bases from V and 4 bases from J; junction bases left unmatched: 8. The CDR3 is 16 amino acids. Looked up from germline, CDR1 is SGHTA and CDR2 is FQGNSA. In DNA form, the CDR3 reads TGTGCCAGCACCCCAACGGGACAGGGGGCTTACAATGAGCAGTTCTTC. Translation gives CASTPTGQGAYNEQFF.

This clonotype has ten or more counts. This chain links TRBV7-2 with TRBJ1-2; a weak D match, TRBD1 (5 bases). V dropped 7 bases and J dropped 0 bases, with 18 bases sitting between them. The CDR3 length is 16 residues. In germline, CDR1 is SGHTA, CDR2 FQGNSA. CDR3 residues: CASIFSLWDSNYGYTF. CDR3 DNA: TGTGCCAGCATCTTTTCCTTATGGGACTCTAACTATGGCTACACCTTC.

This clonotype was seen more than once but under ten times. The chain recombines TRBV29-1 with TRBJ2-1; 11 positions match TRBD2. The CDR3 spans 16 residues. Germline assignment: CDR1 SQVTM and CDR2 ANQGSEA. The V and J ends lost 5 bases and 0 bases, in that order; junction bases with no gene match: 6. CDR3 loop: CSVHLAGGSSYNEQFF. In nucleotides, the CDR3 is TGCAGCGTTCACTTAGCGGGAGGGAGCTCCTACAATGAGCAGTTCTTC.

The V call is TRBV27, the J call TRBJ2-7, with D possibly matching TRBD2 (6 bases). The germline gives CDR1 MNHEY, CDR2 SMNVEV (reference sequence). V lost 3 bases and J lost 3, with 18 bases in between. This CDR3 contains 16 residues. The CDR3 DNA reads TGTGCCAGCAGTTTCTTACCGGGTGGAGGGTTCTACGAGCAGTACTTC. Translated: CASSFLPGGGFYEQYF.

This clonotype was counted only a few times. The chain recombines TRBV2 with TRBJ2-1; tentatively, D is TRBD2 (5 bases). This CDR3 spans 12 amino acids. CDR1 and CDR2 (germline): SNHLY, FYNNEI. V shed 7 bases and J shed 4 bases, with 8 bases lying between them. The CDR3 bases are TGTGCCAGCACCGAGGGTTACAATGAGCAGTTCTTC. Its protein product is CASTEGYNEQFF.

This clonotype was counted ten times or more. The rearrangement uses TRBV4-3 and TRBJ2-5; 8 bases match TRBD2. V dropped 0 bases and J dropped 6; count of bases not matched to a gene: 6. Germline V gene lookup returns CDR1 LGHNA and CDR2 YSLEER. This CDR3 region has 15 residues. The CDR3 here is CASSQEAGGLQTQYF. In nucleotides, the CDR3 is TGCGCCAGCAGCCAAGAGGCGGGAGGATTGCAGACCCAGTACTTC.

The rearrangement uses TRBV12-3 or TRBV12-4 and TRBJ2-3; 13 positions agree with TRBD2. The CDR3 is 15 amino acids. Losses at the gene ends were 5 bases for V and 6 bases for J; bases not matched to a gene: 5. The CDR3 DNA sequence: TGTGCCAGCAGTCCGGGGACTAGCGGGATTGATACGCAGTATTTT. It yields the protein CASSPGTSGIDTQYF.

The rearrangement joins TRBV27 to TRBJ2-3; 10 bases match TRBD2. The junction had 7 bases not matched to a gene; V was cut back by 3 bases and J by 4 bases. The CDR3 is 16 residues long. Per germline, CDR1 MNHEY and CDR2 SMNVEV (reference sequence). The CDR3 nucleotides are TGTGCCAGCAGTTTGTCTAGCGGGAGTGACCCAGATACGCAGTATTTT. Its protein product is CASSLSSGSDPDTQYF.

The V and J genes are TRBV12-3 or TRBV12-4 and TRBJ2-2; tentatively, D is TRBD1 (6 bases). This CDR3 spans 16 amino acids. Trimming left V 6 bases short and J 1 base short, with 15 bases between. CDR3 DNA: TGTGCCAGCAGACGCAACAGGGAAAGGAACACCGGGGAGCTGTTTTTT. Translated, it gives CASRRNRERNTGELFF.

CDR3 DNA: TGTGCCAGCAGCTTAATCGTCGACACTGAAGCTTTCTTT. This gives the protein CASSLIVDTEAFF. The V and J genes are TRBV7-9 and TRBJ1-1; no clear D gene. V was pared by 2 bases and J by 3 bases, with 7 bases between. Germline values: CDR1 SEHNR, CDR2 FQNEAQ (reference sequence). The CDR3 has 13 amino acids. Together with reference TRBV7-9 and TRBJ1-1, the CDR3 gives the full variable domain: DTGVSQNPRHKITKRGQNVTFRCDPISEHNRLYWYRQTLGQGPEFLTYFQNEAQLEKSRLLSDRFSAERPKGSFSTLEIQRTEQGDSAMYLCASSLIVDTEAFFGQGTRLTVV.

This clonotype has only a few counts. The rearrangement joins TRBV7-9 to TRBJ1-2; a possible D gene is TRBD1 (6 bases). V lost 0 bases and J 4 bases, leaving 12 bases between the germline ends. CDR3 length equals 15 residues. CDR1 is SEHNR and CDR2 is FQNEAQ in the germline V gene (reference sequence). Here the CDR3 reads CASSLAGRGGYGYTF. In nucleotides, the CDR3 is TGTGCCAGCAGCTTAGCAGGCAGGGGAGGCTATGGCTACACCTTC.

Concerning this clonotype itself: Because the CDR3's place on the DNA is in doubt, the DNA is left out and the CDR3 is given as listed by TCRdb. This rearrangement joins TRBV7-5 to TRBJ2-7; the table calls TRBD2, which could not be checked here. TRBV7-5 is flagged as a pseudogene. The CDR3 has 20 residues if both end residues are counted. The CDR3 reads CISVPEAVDELAGGPAEQYV.

This clonotype counts as medium-sized. The rearrangement joins TRBV2 to TRBJ1-3; TRBD1 might be the D (5 bases). Germline loops: CDR1 SNHLY, CDR2 FYNNEI. Deletions cut 4 bases from V and 3 bases from J, with 13 bases between. The CDR3 is 15 residues long. CDR3 bases: TGTGCCAGCAGTGCCACAGTGGGGGTTGGAAACACCATATATTTT. Its translation: CASSATVGVGNTIYF.

V is TRBV2 and J is TRBJ1-1; D might be TRBD1 (5 bases). The CDR3 spans 13 residues. V lost 6 bases and J lost 1, with 9 bases in between. Germline V lookup: CDR1 SNHLY, CDR2 FYNNEI. The CDR3 DNA follows: TGTGCCAGCAGACCCGGGACGAACACTGAAGCTTTCTTT. This codes for CASRPGTNTEAFF.

Many counts were recorded for this clonotype. The V gene is TRBV6-1, the J gene TRBJ1-2; tentative D call: TRBD1 (6 bases). CDR3 length: 15 residues. The ends were cut back, 5 bases at V and 8 bases at J, with 21 bases in the middle. The V gene's germline CDR1 is MNHNS and CDR2 SASEGT. The CDR3: CASSSGGGKLGGYTF. The CDR3 DNA is TGTGCCAGCAGTTCCGGGGGGGGCAAGTTGGGAGGCTACACCTTC.

In its sample, this clonotype was seen many times. The rearrangement links TRBV7-8 to TRBJ1-2; 7 positions agree with TRBD1. CDR1 is SGHVS and CDR2 is FQNEAQ in the germline V gene. CDR3 length equals 19 residues. The J segment lost 1 base and the V segment lost 1 base, leaving 15 bases of the junction unmatched. The CDR3 DNA reads as TGTGCCAGCAGCTTAGTACGGCGACAGGGAGTTTCGGATAACTATGGCTACACCTTC. Its translation is CASSLVRRQGVSDNYGYTF.

This chain connects TRBV24-1 to TRBJ1-5; TRBD1 agrees at 8 bases. Germline V gene sequence: CDR1 KGHDR, CDR2 SFDVKD. Losses at the gene ends were 1 base for V and 13 bases for J; bases not matched to a gene: 5. This CDR3 has 13 amino acids. CDR3 nucleotide sequence: TGTGCCACCAGTGATTTTAGTGACAGGGGACAGCATTTT. Translating it yields CATSDFSDRGQHF.